A selection of T cell receptor beta chains follows, all from one sample in a study of cytomegalovirus exposure and HLA in healthy donors. Sequenced by immunoSEQ multiplex PCR; TCRdb stores in-frame clones only, minus some. The repertoire has some 200,000 clones, 82% of them found once; the top ten carry around 6%. Input material: PBMCs. The receptors here all came from a woman in her 50s in good health and CMV-seropositive. CDR3s include the opening cysteine and the closing phenylalanine or tryptophan.

TRBV4-3 CASSQDNGEAYETQYF
TRBV7-2 CASSSPGATFSNQPQHF
TRBV5-1 CASSFGTGGNTIYF
TRBV7-8 CASSSYGQGLSYEQYF
TRBV2 CASRTDGSYGYTF
TRBV30 CAWRDRPNSPLHF
TRBV6-1 CASSEGGGQVVVF
TRBV2 CASSEGQGLYSEQFF
TRBV6-5 CASSSQALGGYGYTF
TRBV4-3 CASSQAGTGVANSQYF
TRBV4-3 CASSPGPGALGNEQFF
TRBV7-2 CASSPDQGNNEKLFF
TRBV11-2 CASSLATGATYEQYF
TRBV7-3 CASSLGTGRTEAFF
TRBV15 CATSRDSGAYNEQFF
TRBV2 CASRDRAGNTIYF
TRBV2 CAGRLGSNNEQFF
TRBV28 CASSTPGQGYRNEQFF
TRBV19 CASSAVDSINYGYTF
TRBV15 CATSSGRSYEQYF
TRBV28 CASGRGGRVGQYF
TRBV29-1 CSVDPRTSGGGTQYF
TRBV6-5 CASRMTSGSTDTQYF
TRBV21-1 CASSPSLREQYF
TRBV7-7 CASSLVGARETQYF
TRBV10-2 CASSDRTSGRMNEQFF
TRBV15 CATSRQKVETEGLRFF
TRBV7-6 CASSTQGGTEAFF
TRBV7-9 CASTAGGYEQYF
TRBV5-4 CASSLAGTSGSYNEQFF
TRBV4-1 CASSQGTGGDTYEQYF
TRBV6-1 CASSATGSTYNEQFF
TRBV14 CASSQVELQYF
TRBV30 CAWSVQGGETEAFF
TRBV7-9 CASSYPGTSGTSSYNEQFF
TRBV19 CASGSGSLDEQFF
TRBV11-3 CASSLTSGEQYF
TRBV7-9 CASSRPGNTIYF
TRBV7-8 CASSRPGTSSYEQYF
TRBV7-3 CASSAAGPNTGELFF
TRBV5-6 CASSCRDKNYGYTF
TRBV5-1 CASSWRPRTGYNEQFF
TRBV2 CASTPDLGAKNSQYF
TRBV7-6 CASSLGTSQETQYF
TRBV29-1 CSVATRISAPDTQYF
TRBV4-1 CASSQRDRGGYGYTF
TRBV30 CAWSVLAPNTGELFF
TRBV6-6 CASSYPQGYSYGYTF
TRBV6-1 CASRDGQGVYGYTF
TRBV7-9 CASNPRTGKSYEQYF
TRBV6-5 CASGIGTSGSNEQFF
TRBV7-9 CASSPQGDTEAFF
TRBV6-5 CASSSLQGVAKNIQYF
TRBV5-1 CASSFLGPGQGSDEQFF
TRBV18 CASSRTGTETQYF
TRBV10-3 CAISPPRTSDTGELFF
TRBV7-2 CASSLSTGNYGYTF
TRBV9 CASSVQQGAGGYTF
TRBV28 CASSSVTGDDGRDTQYF